This TCR beta chain was sequenced in a study of cytomegalovirus exposure and HLA in healthy donors (TCRdb year 2017). As for the study more broadly: An earlier analysis of about 530 of the donors reported around 280 Gb of sequence data and around 110 million unique TCR beta sequences obtained from about 180 million T cells. Approximately 330 gigabases of sequencing data and around 80 million unique TCR sequences made up an early release that covered some 640 HLA-typed donors. The genetic ancestry cluster associated with self-reported Caucasian donors included 65% to 90% of the 300 to 400 genotyped donors. The study aimed to test whether cataloging public T cell receptors could reveal signatures of past pathogen exposure. The study used immunosequencing to profile the T cell repertoires of 666 subjects and linked those repertoires to cytomegalovirus serostatus. In addition to the first cohort of 666 subjects, a separate validation cohort of about 120 different subjects was used. To predict cytomegalovirus infection status, the study brought together high-throughput TCR immunosequencing, statistical association of individual TCRs with disease status, and machine learning. A later analysis re-analyzed previously published TCR beta repertoires from approximately 670 donors and added high-resolution HLA genotyping to study TCR occurrence patterns. Rather than using new phenotypic data, the later analysis identified candidate immune exposures from TCR beta sequences and from how often those sequences occurred across donors. An earlier analysis of several hundred of the donors used high-throughput TCR beta sequencing to judge whether each TCR beta V gene segment behaved as functional or pseudogenic. Donor age, sex, ethnicity and CMV serostatus were compiled together with the repertoire data. In a later genetic analysis, genome-wide SNP genotypes for about three fifths of the 666 donors were used, and that subset was treated as a discovery cohort. All discovery cohort repertoires had been generated on a single sequencing platform. HLA typing covered class I and class II loci at four-digit resolution. Typing coverage differed by locus: A, B, C, DRB1 and DQB1 were typed in roughly 629-630 donors, DQA1 in approximately 520, DPA1 in nearly 610, and DPB1 in 400 to 490. A few DR-DQ haplotypes were treated as single units for association and clustering because of strong linkage in the cohort. Among roughly 400 genotyped donors of the cohort, an average of about 240,000 unique TCR beta nucleotide sequences were sequenced per donor, 15% to 20% of them non-productive.

V was cut back by 5 bases and J by 8 bases, leaving a gap of 19 bases between them. CDR1 and CDR2 are read off the germline V gene (reference sequence) as SEHNR and FQNEAQ. The CDR3 runs 15 residues from the cysteine to the phenylalanine. The read is trimmed to its CDR3 DNA, 45 bases read in frame from base 1. Remarks on this clone: No antigen is known for it. One base away there is no much larger clone; base qualities are not given.

The protocol used for the library was the immunoSEQ multiplex PCR assay. A mixture of 60 forward primers for TCR Vbeta segments and 13 reverse primers for TCR Jbeta segments was used in the multiplex PCR. Amplification of the CDR3 region of rearranged TCR beta genes was performed with a multiplex PCR assay on genomic DNA. Amplified TCR beta libraries were sequenced as 87-base-pair reads on the Illumina HiSeq System. On the study's bioinformatics: In a later analysis, 77 million or so unique TCR beta chains were counted across the approximately 640 repertoires, and around 11 million of these chains were shared by at least two donors. Raw reads were error-corrected and collapsed into unique sequences with a nearest-neighbor algorithm that merged closely related sequences to remove PCR and sequencing errors. To assign V, D and J gene segments, CDR3 sequences were aligned to IMGT reference sequences. For a sequence to be retained, a match of at least six nucleotides was required to both a V gene segment and a J gene segment. Rearrangements were called productive when the CDR3 lacked stop codons and stayed in frame with V and J; all others were non-productive. Following IMGT convention, CDR3 was defined as the stretch from the second conserved V-encoded cysteine to the conserved J-encoded phenylalanine. In an earlier analysis of 500 to 650 of the donors, sequences lacking an unambiguous match to a single V gene segment were excluded. An earlier analysis of 587 of the donors classified V segments as functional when productive rearrangements were above 56.7% and as segregating when the standard deviation between donors was above 5%. To diagnose cytomegalovirus status from the catalog of TCR beta chain sequences, a statistical classification framework was built. A later analysis assigned V and J genes by comparing TCR nucleotide sequences with IMGT/GENE-DB human TR gene sequences. A later analysis assigned CDR3 sequences and most-parsimonious VDJ recombination scenarios with the TCRdist pipeline. In a later analysis, each TCR beta chain was defined by its CDR3 amino acid sequence together with its V-gene family, and reads without a unique V-gene family were excluded. A later analysis removed roughly 590 highly shared, low-generation-probability nucleotide sequences to deal with suspected cross-contamination and a sequencing artifact. In a later analysis, a clonal expansion index was calculated for each public chain from normalized within-repertoire ranks of inferred template counts. Generation probabilities in a later analysis came from a VDJ recombination model fitted to out-of-frame rearrangements, and those results were checked against IGoR. Hypergeometric tests were used in a later analysis to score TCR-TCR, TCR-HLA and TCR-CMV co-occurrence, with a repertoire-size bias correction applied to the TCR pairs. A later analysis estimated false discovery rates by permuting HLA or CMV assignments 20 times. In a later analysis, co-occurring TCRs were grouped using DBSCAN, with TCRdist sequence similarity added in when clustering inside HLA-allele-positive subsets. Repertoires with fewer than 30,000 or more than 120,000 public chains, plus five repertoires with anomalous nucleotide sharing, were excluded from co-occurrence clustering. TCRdb carries this immuneACCESS record with in-frame sequences only. Its versions omit some clonotypes, under half of them owing to an unresolved V gene in the studies checked, with the rest unexplained. V, J and clone size are taken as reported in that table, and D and trimming were inferred from the DNA itself. This sample gives some 35,000 clones in total; around 53% of them show up just once. 6.2% of the sample is in the top ten clones.

The full study reports these points: Broadly in line with IMGT annotations, most TCR beta V segments showed up in productive rearrangements about 90% or about 30% of the time in an earlier analysis of 587 of the donors. Roughly uniform sequencing depth across donors was assumed in presence/absence analyses, although this assumption may not hold. A further reported finding was that TCR beta sequences accurately predicted the HLA-A and HLA-B alleles for most subjects in the first cohort. In a later analysis, HLA-associated TCR beta chains were found to be more clonally expanded and to have lower generation probabilities than equally common non-associated chains. In a later analysis, TCR association rates were found to vary across HLA loci, with the most associated TCRs seen for DRB1 alleles and the fewest for HLA-C alleles. Specific HLA alleles were associated with 16,951 TCR beta sequences at a false discovery rate of 0.05 in a later analysis. The sequencing pipeline was judged likely to have produced a cluster of highly shared sequence variants as a technical artifact. Linkage disequilibrium might explain the correlated functional status among segregating V segments, but an unknown experimental factor could not be ruled out. Because counts were too low, roughly 18 rarely observed V segments, including chromosome 9 orphons, were left out of the earlier analysis of approximately 580 of the donors. Assigning TCR associations to individual alleles was difficult when HLA alleles, especially DR and DQ, strongly co-occurred. Cytomegalovirus status was reported to be diagnosed by the classifier with high specificity and sensitivity in both the original and validation cohorts. According to the authors, the approach could potentially be generalized to other disease states and immunological phenotypes. In a later genetic analysis, a missense DCLRE1C variant was associated with V-gene and J-gene trimming of TCR beta chains, and the association was replicated in an independent cohort. Immune exposure information for the cohort was limited to CMV serostatus. Because some donors lacked HLA typing at each locus, the association tests relied only on the typed subset. This cohort had only TCR beta chains sequenced, and the lack of alpha or paired-chain data limited which features could be detected. A later analysis reported that several top co-occurrence clusters appeared linked to parvovirus B19, influenza, CMV and Epstein-Barr virus. Most CMV-associated TCR beta chains appeared to be HLA-restricted in a later analysis, and the HLA associations seemed to be driven largely by CMV exposure. Some IMGT-functional V segments, including TRBV6-2 and TRBV6-3, could not be told apart with the 87-base-pair reads, so those segments were excluded. In vitro tests confirmed that a few of the cytomegalovirus-associated TCR beta chains recognize cytomegalovirus antigens. In a later genetic analysis, fewer N-insertions in productive TCRs were reported among donors in an Asian-associated ancestry cluster than the approximately 670-donor mean. Most TCR sequences were seen in very few donors, while some public TCRs were found in many individuals. The study listed 164 TCR beta chains as associated with cytomegalovirus.

The cohort consisted of 600 to 750 healthy bone marrow donors. Cohort members were all nominally healthy when sampled, although unrecorded immune exposures were likely present. The donor was CMV seropositive and was included in the group of some 290 seropositive cohort members. Every donor gave a peripheral blood sample, and the peripheral blood mononuclear cells from that sample were used for TCR beta sequencing. Genomic DNA was extracted from the blood cell samples with the Qiagen DNeasy Blood Extraction Kit. The rearranged segments are TRBV7-9 and TRBJ2-4; D gene: possibly TRBD2, on 7 matching bases. Material: PBMCs. This clonotype was obtained from a woman between 35 and 50 years old in good health and CMV-seropositive. The nucleotides are TGTGCCAGCAGCGACTCGGGGGGCTTATTGGACATTCAGTACTTC. Translated, this is CASSDSGGLLDIQYF.